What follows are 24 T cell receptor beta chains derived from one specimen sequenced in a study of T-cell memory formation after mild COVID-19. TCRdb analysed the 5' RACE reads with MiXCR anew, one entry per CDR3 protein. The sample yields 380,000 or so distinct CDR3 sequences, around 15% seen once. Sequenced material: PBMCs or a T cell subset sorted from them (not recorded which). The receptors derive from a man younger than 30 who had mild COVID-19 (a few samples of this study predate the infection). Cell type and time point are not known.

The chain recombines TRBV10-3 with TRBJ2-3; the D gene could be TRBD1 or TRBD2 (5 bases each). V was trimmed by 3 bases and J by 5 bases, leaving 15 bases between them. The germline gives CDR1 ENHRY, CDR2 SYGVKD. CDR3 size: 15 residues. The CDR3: CAISDGTNRRDTQYF. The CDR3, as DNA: TGTGCCATCAGTGACGGGACGAACCGCAGAGATACGCAGTATTTT.

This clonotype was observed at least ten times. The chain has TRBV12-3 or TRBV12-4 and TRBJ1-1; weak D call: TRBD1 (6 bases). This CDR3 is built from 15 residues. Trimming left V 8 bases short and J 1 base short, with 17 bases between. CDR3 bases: TGTGCCAGCGTTAGCGAGGGGGGTCAGAACACTGAAGCTTTCTTT. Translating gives CASVSEGGQNTEAFF.

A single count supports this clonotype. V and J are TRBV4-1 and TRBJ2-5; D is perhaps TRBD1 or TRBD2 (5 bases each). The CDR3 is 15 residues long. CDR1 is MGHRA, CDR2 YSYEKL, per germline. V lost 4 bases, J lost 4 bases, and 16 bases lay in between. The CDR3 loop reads CASSRFRRQGETQYF. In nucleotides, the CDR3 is TGCGCCAGCAGCCGATTTAGGAGGCAGGGAGAGACCCAGTACTTC.

This CDR3 is CASSLGNYEQYV. CDR3 DNA: TGTGCCAGCAGTTTGGGGAACTACGAGCAGTACGTC. The genes are TRBV28 and TRBJ2-7, with no clear D. The CDR3 totals 12 residues. The ends were cut back, 3 bases at V and 3 bases at J, with 6 bases in the middle. Germline loops: CDR1 MDHEN, CDR2 SYDVKM.

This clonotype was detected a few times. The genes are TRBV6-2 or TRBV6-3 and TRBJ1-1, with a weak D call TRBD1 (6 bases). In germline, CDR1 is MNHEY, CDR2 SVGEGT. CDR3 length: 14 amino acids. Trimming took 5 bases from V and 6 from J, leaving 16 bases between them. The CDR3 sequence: CASSDAGVRAEAFF. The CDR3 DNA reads TGTGCCAGCAGTGACGCAGGGGTCAGGGCTGAAGCTTTCTTT.

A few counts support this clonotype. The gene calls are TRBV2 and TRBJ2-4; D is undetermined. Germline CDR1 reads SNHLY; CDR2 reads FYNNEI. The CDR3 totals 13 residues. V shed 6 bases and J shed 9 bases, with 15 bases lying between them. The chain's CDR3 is CASSAAPRGIQYF. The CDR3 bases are TGTGCCAGCAGCGCCGCCCCCCGCGGCATTCAGTACTTC.

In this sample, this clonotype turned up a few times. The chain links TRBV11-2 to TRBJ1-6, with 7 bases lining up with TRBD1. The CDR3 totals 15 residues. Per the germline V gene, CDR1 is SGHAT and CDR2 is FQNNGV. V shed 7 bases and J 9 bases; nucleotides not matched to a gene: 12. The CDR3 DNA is TGTGCCAGCACCCGGCTGAACCAGGGGGGTTCACCCCTCCACTTT. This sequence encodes CASTRLNQGGSPLHF.

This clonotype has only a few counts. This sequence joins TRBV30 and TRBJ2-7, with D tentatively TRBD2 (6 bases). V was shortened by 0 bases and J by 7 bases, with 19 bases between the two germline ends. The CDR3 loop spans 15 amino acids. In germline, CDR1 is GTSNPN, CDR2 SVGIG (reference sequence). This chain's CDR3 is CAWSVGAGRYGEQYF. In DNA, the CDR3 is TGTGCCTGGAGTGTAGGTGCGGGACGCTATGGGGAGCAGTACTTC.

CDR3 nucleotides: TGTGCCAGCAGTGCCTCCCGGGACAGGGCGAAAAAACTGTTTTTT. Translation: CASSASRDRAKKLFF. The genes are TRBV25-1 and TRBJ1-4, with 9 positions matching TRBD1. CDR1 is MGHDK, CDR2 SYGVNS, per germline. V dropped 4 bases and J dropped 9; count of bases not matched to a gene: 9. CDR3 length: 15 amino acids.

In nucleotides, the CDR3 is TGTGCCAGCAGCCTAGACTTCGGACCTGAAGCTTTCTTT. Translating gives CASSLDFGPEAFF. The V gene is TRBV11-1, the J gene TRBJ1-1; D is uncertain. Trimming stripped 5 bases from V and 6 bases from J, with 13 bases between. The CDR3 spans 13 residues. Germline V CDR1 and CDR2: SGHAT, FQDESV (reference sequence).

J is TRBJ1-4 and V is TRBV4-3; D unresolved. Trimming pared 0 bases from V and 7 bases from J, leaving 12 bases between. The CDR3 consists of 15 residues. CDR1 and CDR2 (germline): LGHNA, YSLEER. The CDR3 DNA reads TGCGCCAGCAGCCAAGATCTAGGGTGGGCTGAAAAACTGTTTTTT. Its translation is CASSQDLGWAEKLFF.

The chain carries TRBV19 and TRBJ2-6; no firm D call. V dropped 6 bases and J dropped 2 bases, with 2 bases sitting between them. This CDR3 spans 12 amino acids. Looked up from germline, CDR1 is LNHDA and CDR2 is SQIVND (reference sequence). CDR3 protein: CASSPGANVLTF. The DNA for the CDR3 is TGTGCCAGTAGCCCTGGGGCCAACGTCCTGACTTTC. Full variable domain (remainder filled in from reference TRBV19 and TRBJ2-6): DGGITQSPKYLFRKEGQNVTLSCEQNLNHDAMYWYRQDPGQGLRLIYYSQIVNDFQKGDIAEGYSVSREKKESFPLTVTSAQKNPTAFYLCASSPGANVLTFGAGSRLTVL.

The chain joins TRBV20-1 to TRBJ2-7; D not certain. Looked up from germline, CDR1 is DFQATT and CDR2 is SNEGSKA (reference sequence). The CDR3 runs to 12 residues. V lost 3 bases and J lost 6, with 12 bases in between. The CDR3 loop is CSASLVLGEQYF. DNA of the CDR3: TGCAGTGCTAGCCTCGTCTTAGGCGAGCAGTACTTC.

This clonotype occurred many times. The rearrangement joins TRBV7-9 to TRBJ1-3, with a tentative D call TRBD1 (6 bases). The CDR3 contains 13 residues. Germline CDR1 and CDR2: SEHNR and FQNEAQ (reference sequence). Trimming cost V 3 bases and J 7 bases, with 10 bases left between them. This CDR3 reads CASSFGQGNTIYF. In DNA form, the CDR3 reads TGTGCCAGCAGCTTTGGGCAGGGGAACACCATATATTTT.

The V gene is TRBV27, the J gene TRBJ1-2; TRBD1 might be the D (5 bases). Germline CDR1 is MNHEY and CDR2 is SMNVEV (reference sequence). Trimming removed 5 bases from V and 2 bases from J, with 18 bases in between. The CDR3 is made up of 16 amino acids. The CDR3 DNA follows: TGTGCCAGCAGTCCCCGGGGGAAACGGGGAAACTATGGCTACACCTTC. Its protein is CASSPRGKRGNYGYTF.

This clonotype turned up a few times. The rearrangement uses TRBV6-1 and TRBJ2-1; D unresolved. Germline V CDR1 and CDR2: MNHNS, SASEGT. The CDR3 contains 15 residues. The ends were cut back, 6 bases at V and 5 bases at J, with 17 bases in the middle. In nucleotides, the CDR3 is TGTGCCAGCAGGTCGAAGACGACCATAAACAATGAGCAGTTCTTC. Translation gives CASRSKTTINNEQFF.

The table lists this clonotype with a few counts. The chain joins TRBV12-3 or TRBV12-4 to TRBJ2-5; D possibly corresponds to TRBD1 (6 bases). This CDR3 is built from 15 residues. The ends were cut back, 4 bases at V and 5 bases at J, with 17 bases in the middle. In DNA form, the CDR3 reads TGTGCCAGCAGTTCACAGGGCCGCGGATGGGAGACCCAGTACTTC. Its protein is CASSSQGRGWETQYF.

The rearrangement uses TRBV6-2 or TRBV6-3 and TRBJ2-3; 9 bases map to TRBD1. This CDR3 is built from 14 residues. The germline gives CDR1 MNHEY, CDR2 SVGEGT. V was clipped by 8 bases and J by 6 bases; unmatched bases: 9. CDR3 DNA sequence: TGTGCCAGCGCCCGGACAGGGGAAGGGGATACGCAGTATTTT. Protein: CASARTGEGDTQYF.

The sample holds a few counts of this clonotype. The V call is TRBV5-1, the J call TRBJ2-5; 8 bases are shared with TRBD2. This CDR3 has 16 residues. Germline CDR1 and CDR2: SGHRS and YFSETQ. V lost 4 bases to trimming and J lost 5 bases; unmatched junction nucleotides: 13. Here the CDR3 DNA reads TGCGCCAGCAGCCCGTCTGGTGAGGTAGCGGGGGAGACCCAGTACTTC. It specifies CASSPSGEVAGETQYF.

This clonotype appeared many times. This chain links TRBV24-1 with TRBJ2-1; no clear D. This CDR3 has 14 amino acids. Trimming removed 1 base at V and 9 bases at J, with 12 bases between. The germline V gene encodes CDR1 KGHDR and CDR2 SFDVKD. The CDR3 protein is CATSDFTKGSEQFF. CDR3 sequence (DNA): TGTGCCACCAGTGATTTCACGAAGGGTAGTGAGCAGTTCTTC.

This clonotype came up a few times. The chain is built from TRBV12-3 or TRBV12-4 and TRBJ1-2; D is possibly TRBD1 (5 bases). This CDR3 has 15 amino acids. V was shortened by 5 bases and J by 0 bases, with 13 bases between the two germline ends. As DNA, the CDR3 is TGTGCCAGCAGTCGAGAGACAGCTGCTAACTATGGCTACACCTTC. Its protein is CASSRETAANYGYTF.

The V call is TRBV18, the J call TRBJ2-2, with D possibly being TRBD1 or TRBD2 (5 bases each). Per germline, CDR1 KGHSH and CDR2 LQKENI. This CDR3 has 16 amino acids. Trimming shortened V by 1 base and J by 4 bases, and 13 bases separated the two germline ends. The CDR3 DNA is TGTGCCAGCTCACCACGGGACGGTTCGGCCACCGGGGAGCTGTTTTTT. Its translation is CASSPRDGSATGELFF.

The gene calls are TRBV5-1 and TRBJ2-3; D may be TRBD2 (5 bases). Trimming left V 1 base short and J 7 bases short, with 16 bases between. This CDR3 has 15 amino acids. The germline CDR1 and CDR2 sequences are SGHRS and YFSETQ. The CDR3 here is CASSLLSEGSNTQYF. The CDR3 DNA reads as TGCGCCAGCAGCTTGTTATCCGAGGGTTCTAATACGCAGTATTTT.

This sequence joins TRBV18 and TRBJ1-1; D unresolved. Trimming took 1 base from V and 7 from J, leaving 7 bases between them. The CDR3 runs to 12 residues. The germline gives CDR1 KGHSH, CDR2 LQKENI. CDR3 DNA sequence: TGTGCCAGCTCACCACGGCTGGATGAAGCTTTCTTT. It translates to CASSPRLDEAFF. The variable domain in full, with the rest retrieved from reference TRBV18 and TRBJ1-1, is NAGVMQNPRHLVRRRGQEARLRCSPMKGHSHVYWYRQLPEEGLKFMVYLQKENIIDESGMPKERFSAEFPKEGPSILRIQQVVRGDSAAYFCASSPRLDEAFFGQGTRLTVV.